This T cell receptor (beta chain) was observed in a study of T cells after yellow fever vaccination. The CDR3 runs 13 residues. CDR1 is DFQATT, CDR2 SNEGSKA, per germline (reference sequence). V gave up 3 bases and J gave up 3 bases, with 11 bases separating them. TCRdb processed the 5' RACE reads anew with MiXCR; each CDR3 protein has one entry. The sample lists approximately 69,000 distinct CDR3 sequences; about 6% were seen once. This clonotype was found many times. The source material was CD4+ T cells sorted from PBMCs, sampled less than 16 days after the first yellow fever vaccination. The chain recombines TRBV20-1 with TRBJ2-5; tentative D call: TRBD1 (5 bases). This sequence originates from a man aged 18 to 29 who received the YFV17D yellow fever vaccine. CDR3 sequence reads: CSASSRAKETQYF. The CDR3, as DNA: TGCAGTGCTAGTAGCAGGGCTAAAGAGACCCAGTACTTC.